The clone carrying this TCR beta chain was seen only a few times. The target antigen is unknown. The source of the sample is a study of response to subunit inactivated influenza vaccine. Germline V gives CDR1 SGHRS, CDR2 YFSETQ. The CDR3 covers 14 residues. Trimming took off 4 bases at V and 1 base at J, with 11 bases between the two ends. Points from the study as a whole: Authors proposed each seasonal influenza vaccination draws in few new T cells.

TCRdb called the RT-PCR reads again in MiXCR, with one record for every CDR3 protein. This sample has 500,000 to 600,000 distinct CDR3 sequences, with 12% found just once. The receptor was derived from a man over 45 who received an inactivated influenza vaccine. The chain carries TRBV5-1 and TRBJ1-1, with D uncertain. Sequenced material: PBMCs from blood, taken on the day of vaccination. CDR3 protein: CASSSKGPNTEAFF. The CDR3 nucleotides read TGCGCCAGCAGCAGTAAGGGCCCGAACACTGAAGCTTTCTTT.